Shown below are 9 T cell receptor beta chains from a single sample sequenced in a study of control samples from healthy donors and cancer patients. The protocol was immunoSEQ multiplex PCR, while the TCRdb copy is restricted to in-frame clones and leaves out a portion. This sample has about 170,000 clones, with over 85% found just once. Sequenced input: blood. The receptors were gathered from a man in his thirties or forties in good health.

V is TRBV28 and J is TRBJ1-4; maybe TRBD1 (5 bases). The CDR3 totals 15 residues. Trimming removed 2 bases from V and 5 bases from J, with 12 bases in between. In germline, CDR1 is MDHEN, CDR2 SYDVKM. CDR3 bases: TGTGCCAGCAGTTTAGTCAGGGCCGGGAATGAAAAACTGTTTTTT. It yields the protein CASSLVRAGNEKLFF.

The chain links TRBV11-2 to TRBJ1-1; 7 positions agree with TRBD1. The germline CDR1 and CDR2 sequences are SGHAT and FQNNGV. The CDR3 extends over 13 amino acids. V dropped 5 bases and J dropped 3; count of bases not matched to a gene: 3. CDR3 bases: TGTGCCAGCAGCCCAACAGGGGACACTGAAGCTTTCTTT. This translates into CASSPTGDTEAFF.

This rearrangement joins TRBV28 to TRBJ2-1; 7 bases agree with TRBD1. Germline trimming cut 5 bases from V and 8 bases from J; bases unmatched to any gene: 18. Germline-derived CDR1 and CDR2 are MDHEN and SYDVKM. The CDR3 is 17 residues long. The CDR3 region is CASSPVPGTALGDEQFF. As DNA, the CDR3 is TGTGCCAGCAGTCCAGTCCCCGGGACAGCGCTAGGGGATGAGCAGTTCTTC.

This chain joins TRBV28 and TRBJ1-6, with D unresolved. The V end was cut by 10 bases, the J end by 11 bases, with 12 bases between. Germline V gene data show CDR1 as MDHEN and CDR2 as SYDVKM. This CDR3 region has 11 residues. The CDR3 DNA is TGTGCCAACCTAGAAGATGCACCCCTCCACTTT. Its protein product is CANLEDAPLHF. Drawing the rest from reference TRBV28 and TRBJ1-6, the complete variable domain is DVKVTQSSRYLVKRTGEKVFLECVQDMDHENMFWYRQDPGLGLRLIYFSYDVKMKEKGDIPEGYSVSREKKERFSLILESASTNQTSMYLCANLEDAPLHFGNGTRLTVT.

This rearrangement joins TRBV7-2 to TRBJ2-1; D gene uncertain. The CDR3 loop spans 13 amino acids. Germline V gives CDR1 SGHTA, CDR2 FQGNSA. The ends were cut back, 2 bases at V and 4 bases at J, with 6 bases in the middle. CDR3 sequence reads: CASSLSVYNEQFF. DNA for the CDR3: TGTGCCAGCAGCTTATCAGTGTACAATGAGCAGTTCTTC.

The gene calls are TRBV7-3 and TRBJ2-6; 9 bases map to TRBD1. V shed 4 bases and J 0 bases; nucleotides not matched to a gene: 7. Germline CDR1 SGHTA, CDR2 FQGTGA. The CDR3 runs 18 residues. The CDR3 spells CASSSGQGPFSGANVLTF. CDR3 in DNA: TGTGCCAGCAGCTCCGGACAGGGGCCTTTCTCTGGGGCCAACGTCCTGACTTTC. The full variable domain, completed using reference TRBV7-3 and TRBJ2-6, is GAGVSQTPSNKVTEKGKYVELRCDPISGHTALYWYRQSLGQGPEFLIYFQGTGAADDSGLPNDRFFAVRPEGSVSTLKIQRTERGDSAVYLCASSSGQGPFSGANVLTFGAGSRLTVL.

V usage is TRBV3-1 (or the pseudogene TRBV3-2) and J usage is TRBJ2-3, with 13 bases fitting TRBD2. The CDR3 loop spans 18 amino acids. Losses at the gene ends were 2 bases for V and 3 bases for J; bases not matched to a gene: 8. CDR1 and CDR2 (germline): LGHDT, YNNKEL (reference sequence). The CDR3 bases are TGTGCCAGCAGCCAAACTAAACTAGCGGGGGGGCCTACAGATACGCAGTATTTT. Amino acids: CASSQTKLAGGPTDTQYF.

The sample holds a few counts of this clone. This sequence joins TRBV4-2 and TRBJ1-3; D not certain. Germline CDR1 LGHNA, CDR2 YNFKEQ. The CDR3 spans 13 residues. V was shortened by 4 bases and J by 3 bases, with 7 bases between the two germline ends. DNA for the CDR3: TGTGCCAGCAGCCCCAATCGTGGAAACACCATATATTTT. Residues: CASSPNRGNTIYF.

CDR3 DNA: TGTGCCACGGACAGGGGGCAAGGGGGCACAGATACGCAGTATTTT. Translated, it gives CATDRGQGGTDTQYF. The chain joins TRBV19 to TRBJ2-3; 11 bases map to TRBD1. This CDR3 has 15 residues. The V gene's germline CDR1 is LNHDA and CDR2 SQIVND (reference sequence). The J segment lost 1 base and the V segment lost 10 bases, leaving 7 bases of the junction unmatched.